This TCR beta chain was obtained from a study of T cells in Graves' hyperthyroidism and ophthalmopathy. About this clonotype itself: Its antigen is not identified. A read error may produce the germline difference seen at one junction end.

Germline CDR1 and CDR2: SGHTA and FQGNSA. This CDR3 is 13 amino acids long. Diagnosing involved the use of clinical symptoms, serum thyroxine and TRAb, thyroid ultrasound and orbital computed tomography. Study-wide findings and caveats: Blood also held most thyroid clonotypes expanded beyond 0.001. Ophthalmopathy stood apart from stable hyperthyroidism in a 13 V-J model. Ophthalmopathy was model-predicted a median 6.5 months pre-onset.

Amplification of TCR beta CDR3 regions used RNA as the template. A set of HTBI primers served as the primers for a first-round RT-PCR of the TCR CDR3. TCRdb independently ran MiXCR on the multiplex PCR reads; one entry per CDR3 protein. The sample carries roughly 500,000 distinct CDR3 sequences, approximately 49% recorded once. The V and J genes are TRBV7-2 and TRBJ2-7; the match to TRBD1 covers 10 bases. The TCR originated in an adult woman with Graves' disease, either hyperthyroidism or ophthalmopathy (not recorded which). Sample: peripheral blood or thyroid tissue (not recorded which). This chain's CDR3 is CASSLDDSGQGTF. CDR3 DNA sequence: TGTGCCAGCAGCTTGGATGACTCGGGACAGGGGACCTTC. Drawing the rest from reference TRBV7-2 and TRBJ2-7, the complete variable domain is GAGVSQSPSNKVTEKGKDVELRCDPISGHTALYWYRQSLGQGLEFLIYFQGNSAPDKSGLPSDRFSAERTGGSVSTLTIQRTQQEDSAVYLCASSLDDSGQGTFGPGTRLTVT.